This is a list of T cell receptor beta chains from one sample in a study of control samples from healthy donors and cancer patients. Only in-frame clones appear in the TCRdb table, and some are missing; sequencing was by immunoSEQ multiplex PCR. The sample contains fewer than 85,000 clones, around 93% of which appear only once. Material for sequencing was blood. The origin of the receptors is a woman aged 25 to 39 in good health. Each CDR3 is given with its conserved first and last residue. Each record gives: V gene, D gene, CDR3 length, clone size, J gene, CDR3 DNA, CDR3 protein. D genes are given only for firm matches. The listing skips clone size in some rows; elsewhere it reads once, few, many or a size class.

TRBV28,TRBD2,16,.,TRBJ2-3,TGTGCCAGCAGCGAATCTAGCGGGGGGCCCACAGATACGCAGTATTTT,CASSESSGGPTDTQYF
TRBV13,.,15,.,TRBJ2-6,TGTGCCAGCAGCTCGACAGGTTCTGGGGCCAACGTCCTGACTTTC,CASSSTGSGANVLTF
TRBV25-1,.,13,once,TRBJ1-1,TGTGCCAGCAGTGAAGGGAGTTACACTGAAGCTTTCTTT,CASSEGSYTEAFF
TRBV5-1,.,13,.,TRBJ1-1,TGCGCCAGCAGCTTGGGGGTCTCCACTGAAGCTTTCTTT,CASSLGVSTEAFF
TRBV27,.,16,.,TRBJ1-1,TGTGCCAGCAGTCCACCCTTCGGGAGTTTGCACACTGAAGCTTTCTTT,CASSPPFGSLHTEAFF
TRBV4-1,.,14,.,TRBJ1-1,TGCGCCAGCAGCCAAACAGAAAGGAACACTGAAGCTTTCTTT,CASSQTERNTEAFF
TRBV2,.,16,.,TRBJ2-2,TGTGCCAGCAGTTTTGATTTACAGGGGAGGGACGGGGAGCTGTTTTTT,CASSFDLQGRDGELFF
TRBV14,.,13,.,TRBJ1-1,TGTGCCAGCAGCCGGAGGAGGAACACTGAAGCTTTCTTT,CASSRRRNTEAFF
TRBV6-5,.,13,.,TRBJ1-1,TGTGCCGTCAGAGCGGGGCGCGAGAATGAAGCTTTCTTT,CAVRAGRENEAFF
TRBV5-1,TRBD1,17,.,TRBJ2-1,TGCGCCAGCAGCTTGGCCTCTGGGGACAGCTCCTACAATGAGCAGTTCTTC,CASSLASGDSSYNEQFF
TRBV2,TRBD1,11,.,TRBJ1-1,TGTGCCCAGGGGGGGAACACTGAAGCTTTCTTT,CAQGGNTEAFF
TRBV5-4,.,17,.,TRBJ1-2,TGTGCCAGCAGCTTGGCCATTATAGAGACAGCTCTAAACGCGGACACCTTC,CASSLAIIETALNADTF
TRBV27,TRBD2,16,.,TRBJ2-1,TGTGCCAGCAGTTTATTAACTAGCGGGGGGGCGGCTGAGCAGTTCTTC,CASSLLTSGGAAEQFF
TRBV6-1,.,14,once,TRBJ1-1,TGTGCCAGCAGTGAAAGACGGAGGAACACTGAAGCTTTCTTT,CASSERRRNTEAFF
TRBV2,.,14,.,TRBJ1-1,TGTGCCAGTAGTGAAGAGAAGGGACCCACTGAAGCTTTCTTT,CASSEEKGPTEAFF
TRBV19,.,15,.,TRBJ1-5,TGTGCCAGTAGTCACCGGGACAAGTACAATCAGCCCCAGCATTTT,CASSHRDKYNQPQHF
TRBV2,.,16,.,TRBJ2-2,TGTGCCAGCAGTGAATGGGGGGTGTCAAACACCGGGGAGCTGTTTTTT,CASSEWGVSNTGELFF
TRBV13,.,14,few,TRBJ1-6,TGTGCCAGCAGCTCCAGGACAGTCGCTTCACCCCTCCACTTT,CASSSRTVASPLHF
TRBV28,.,11,.,TRBJ1-4,TGTGCCACTGAGGGGGGTGAAAAACTGTTTTTT,CATEGGEKLFF
TRBV7-9,TRBD1,12,.,TRBJ1-2,TGTGCCAGCAGCCTTGGGACAGAGGGGAACACCTTC,CASSLGTEGNTF
TRBV19,.,13,.,TRBJ1-2,TGTGCCAGTACCCCGGGGGGGATGGCTGGCTACACCTTC,CASTPGGMAGYTF
TRBV28,.,14,.,TRBJ1-2,TGTGCCAGCAGTTCCCCCGACGGGCACTATGGCTACACCTTC,CASSSPDGHYGYTF
TRBV2,.,10,.,TRBJ2-5,TGTGCCAGCAGTCGGAAGACCCAGTACTTC,CASSRKTQYF
TRBV10-1,.,15,.,TRBJ1-6,TGCGCCAGCAGTGAAGGACCCTATAAGAGTTCACCCCTCCACTTT,CASSEGPYKSSPLHF
TRBV5-6,TRBD1,14,once,TRBJ2-1,TGTGCCAGCAAGTGGACAGGCGGGCACAATGAGCAGTTCTTC,CASKWTGGHNEQFF
TRBV3-1/TRBV3-2,.,14,.,TRBJ1-1,TGTGCCAGCCATTCCCAGGGGATGAACACTGAAGCTTTCTTT,CASHSQGMNTEAFF
TRBV5-1,TRBD1,16,.,TRBJ1-6,TGCGCCAGCAGTTGGTTAGAAACCCAGGGGGGTTCACCCCTCCACTTT,CASSWLETQGGSPLHF
TRBV28,.,14,.,TRBJ1-1,TGTGCCAGCAGCTCCGGGACTCTAAACACTGAAGCTTTCTTT,CASSSGTLNTEAFF
TRBV4-2,.,14,.,TRBJ1-1,TGTGCCAGCAGCCAAGGGCAGGGTCCCACTGAAGCTTTCTTT,CASSQGQGPTEAFF
TRBV13,.,12,few,TRBJ2-5,TGTGCCAGCAGCTTACTGGCGGAGACCCAGTACTTC,CASSLLAETQYF
TRBV3-1/TRBV3-2,.,14,.,TRBJ2-2,TGTGCCAGCAGCGACTCCTCGTGGACCGGGGAGCTGTTTTTT,CASSDSSWTGELFF
TRBV29-1,.,12,.,TRBJ1-1,TGCAGCGTTGAGCCCCTGAACACTGAAGCTTTCTTT,CSVEPLNTEAFF
TRBV18,TRBD2,18,.,TRBJ2-2,TGTGCCAGCTCGGCTCAACTAGCGGGGGGTCCGAACACCGGGGAGCTGTTTTTT,CASSAQLAGGPNTGELFF
TRBV5-1,TRBD1,16,.,TRBJ1-5,TGCGCCAGCAGCTTGTGGACAGGGGGCGGCAATCAGCCCCAGCATTTT,CASSLWTGGGNQPQHF
TRBV9,.,15,.,TRBJ1-5,TGTGCCAGCAGCGAGGGGTCAGGGATCCATCAGCCCCAGCATTTT,CASSEGSGIHQPQHF
TRBV9,TRBD2,15,.,TRBJ2-1,TGTGCCAGCAGCGTGGATAGCGGGGCCTACAATGAGCAGTTCTTC,CASSVDSGAYNEQFF
TRBV2,.,15,.,TRBJ2-2,TGTGCCAGCCGGGAAGGAGGGGTCCACACCGGGGAGCTGTTTTTT,CASREGGVHTGELFF
TRBV19,.,14,.,TRBJ1-2,TGTGCCAGTAGTAAGGGGACCCCTTCTACTGGCTACACCTTC,CASSKGTPSTGYTF
TRBV12-3/TRBV12-4,.,12,once,TRBJ2-3,TGTGCCAGCAGTTTGGGCTTCTATACGCAGTATTTT,CASSLGFYTQYF
TRBV6-5,TRBD1,13,.,TRBJ2-1,TGTGCCAGCTTAGACAGGGCTTTCAATGAGCAGTTCTTC,CASLDRAFNEQFF
TRBV5-1,.,16,.,TRBJ1-1,TGCGCCAGCAGCTTAGGGTCGGCTAACTGGGACACTGAAGCTTTCTTT,CASSLGSANWDTEAFF
TRBV7-3,.,17,.,TRBJ2-1,TGTGCCAGCAGACTCAATCCGGACAGAATGAACTACAATGAGCAGTTCTTC,CASRLNPDRMNYNEQFF
TRBV28,.,15,.,TRBJ1-4,TGTGCCAGCACCACCCCCCGGGGAACTAATGAAAAACTGTTTTTT,CASTTPRGTNEKLFF
TRBV15,TRBD1,15,.,TRBJ2-3,TGTGCCACCAGCTCCCCCCAGGGGGAAGTGGCTACGCAGTATTTT,CATSSPQGEVATQYF
TRBV19,.,17,once,TRBJ1-6,TGTGCCAGTAGTATACCCCCCCGAGGGGGTCGGAATTCACCCCTCCACTTT,CASSIPPRGGRNSPLHF
TRBV6-5,.,15,.,TRBJ2-3,TGTGCCAGCAGCCGCCAAGGCACACACACAGATACGCAGTATTTT,CASSRQGTHTDTQYF
TRBV9,.,16,.,TRBJ1-4,TGTGCCAGCAGCGTCGGCAGGGAGGCAACTAATGAAAAACTGTTTTTT,CASSVGREATNEKLFF
TRBV3-1/TRBV3-2,TRBD2,14,.,TRBJ2-1,TGTGCCAGCAGCCTAGGAGGCGGGGGAAATGAGCAGTTCTTC,CASSLGGGGNEQFF
TRBV13,.,17,.,TRBJ2-2,TGTGCCAGCAGCTTAACCGGCCGACCCCTAAACACCGGGGAGCTGTTTTTT,CASSLTGRPLNTGELFF
TRBV3-1/TRBV3-2,.,14,.,TRBJ1-2,TGTGCCAGCAGCCAAGCTCAAAGGGAACGGGGCTACACCTTC,CASSQAQRERGYTF
TRBV2,.,14,.,TRBJ1-2,TGTGCCAGCAGTGAGTACAGACCTAACTATGGCTACACCTTC,CASSEYRPNYGYTF
TRBV28,.,18,.,TRBJ1-3,TGTGCCAGCAGTTTATGGAGGGTTGGCCCTTTAGGTTCGAACACCATATATTTT,CASSLWRVGPLGSNTIYF
TRBV11-2,TRBD1,16,.,TRBJ2-5,TGTGCCAGCAGCTTGTTTAGTCAGGGGGCATACGAGACCCAGTACTTC,CASSLFSQGAYETQYF
TRBV2,.,12,.,TRBJ1-2,TGTGCCAGCGTTGGAGCTAACTATGGCTACACCTTC,CASVGANYGYTF
TRBV13,.,13,.,TRBJ1-2,TGTGCCAGCAGCTTGTTCCAGGGAAATGGCTACACCTTC,CASSLFQGNGYTF
TRBV11-3,.,14,once,TRBJ1-2,TGTGCCAGCAGCGCGCAGGGATCGGGCTATGGCTACACCTTC,CASSAQGSGYGYTF
TRBV7-8,.,13,.,TRBJ1-2,TGTGCCAGCAGCCCCGCAAATCTTGCCGGCTACACCTTC,CASSPANLAGYTF
TRBV12-5,.,13,.,TRBJ1-1,TGTGCTAGTGGTGTAACAGGGAGGGCTGAAGCTTTCTTT,CASGVTGRAEAFF
TRBV5-3,.,10,.,TRBJ1-4,TGTGCCAGACCTGCTGAAAAACTGTTTTTT,CARPAEKLFF